This T cell receptor (beta chain) derives from a study of metastatic and nonmetastatic thyroid tumors. Each patient came to thyroid surgery without any prior treatment (of any kind). This CDR3 spans 15 amino acids. Deletions cut 2 bases from V and 0 bases from J, with 10 bases between. Germline CDR1 reads MNHEY; CDR2 reads SVGEGT. TCRdb re-called the PCR reads through MiXCR. The data hold tens of thousands of clones, with over 10% observed a single time. This clone has ten or more counts. This sequence was found in a female donor with papillary thyroid cancer or a benign thyroid nodule (not recorded which). Some clones in this sample may be carry-over from other donors' samples. This chain links TRBV6-2 or TRBV6-3 with TRBJ1-2, with D perhaps TRBD1 (6 bases). The specimen was blood. CDR3 in DNA: TGTGCCAGCAGTTACGGGGGGACATCTAACTATGGCTACACCTTC. It codes for CASSYGGTSNYGYTF.